The entry below describes one T cell receptor beta chain. Its antigen is not identified. This CDR3 is 14 amino acids long. Germline CDR1 and CDR2: LNHNV and YYDKDF (reference sequence). Trimming took 5 bases from V and 0 from J, leaving 9 bases between them. Sequenced by immunoSEQ multiplex PCR; TCRdb stores in-frame clones only, minus some. Of tens of thousands of clones listed, around 93% are singletons. The data stem from a study of OX40 agonist ivuxolimab in advanced cancers. Study as a whole: Of mixed ages from about 20 to 85 and averaging approximately 60 years, the group was roughly 85% male.

General observations from the study: Relatively little clonal expansion, among the lowest observed, appeared in partial responders at 0.1-3.0 mg/kg.

The clonotype was recovered from an adult with an advanced solid tumor such as melanoma, head and neck, liver or kidney cancer. This chain connects TRBV15 to TRBJ2-3; D uncertain. Sample: CD4+ or CD8+ T cells sorted from blood, taken in a trial of the OX40 agonist ivuxolimab. DNA of the CDR3: TGTGCCACCAGCGGAACGGCTAGCACAGATACGCAGTATTTT. It encodes CATSGTASTDTQYF. The variable domain in full, with the rest retrieved from reference TRBV15 and TRBJ2-3, is DAMVIQNPRYQVTQFGKPVTLSCSQTLNHNVMYWYQQKSSQAPKLLFHYYDKDFNNEADTPDNFQSRRPNTSFCFLDIRSPGLGDTAMYLCATSGTASTDTQYFGPGTRLTVL.